The table lists the clone carrying this T cell receptor beta chain with a count of one. These data come from a study of blood T cell repertoires in COVID-19. V shed 4 bases and J shed 0 bases, with 12 bases lying between them. Germline V gene data show CDR1 as LGHDT and CDR2 as YNNKEL (reference sequence). The CDR3 length is 15 residues. TCRdb's copy holds only in-frame clones and misses some; the assay was immunoSEQ multiplex PCR. This table has over 250,000 clones, approximately 85% appearing once. The J gene is TRBJ1-2, the V gene TRBV3-1 (or the pseudogene TRBV3-2), with D possibly matching TRBD1 (6 bases). Sequenced sample: peripheral blood. The receptor comes from a woman in her seventies with acute or convalescent COVID-19. CDR3 in DNA: TGTGCCAGCAGCCCAGGGGACATCTCTAACTATGGCTACACCTTC. This gives the protein CASSPGDISNYGYTF.